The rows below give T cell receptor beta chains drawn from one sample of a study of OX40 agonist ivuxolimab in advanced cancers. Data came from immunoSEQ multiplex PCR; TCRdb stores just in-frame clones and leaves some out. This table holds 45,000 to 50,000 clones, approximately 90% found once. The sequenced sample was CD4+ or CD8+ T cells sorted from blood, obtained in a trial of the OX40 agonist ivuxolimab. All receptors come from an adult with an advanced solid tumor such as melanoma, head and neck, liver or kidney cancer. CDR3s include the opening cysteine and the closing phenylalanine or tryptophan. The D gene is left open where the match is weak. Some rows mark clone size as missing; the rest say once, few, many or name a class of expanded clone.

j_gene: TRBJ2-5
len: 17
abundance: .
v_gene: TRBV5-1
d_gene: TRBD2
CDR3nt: TGCGCCAGCAGCTTGGCGGATTCGGGGGGAAAGCGAGAGACCCAGTACTTC
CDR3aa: CASSLADSGGKRETQYF

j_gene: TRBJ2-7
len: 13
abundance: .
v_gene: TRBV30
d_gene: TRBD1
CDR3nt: TGTGCCTGCTGGGACAGCGAATCCTACGAGCAGTACTTC
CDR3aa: CACWDSESYEQYF

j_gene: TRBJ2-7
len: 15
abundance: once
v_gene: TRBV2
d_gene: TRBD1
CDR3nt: TGTGCCAGCAGTGATGGGTGGACAGGTCGCGACGAGCAGTACTTC
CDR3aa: CASSDGWTGRDEQYF

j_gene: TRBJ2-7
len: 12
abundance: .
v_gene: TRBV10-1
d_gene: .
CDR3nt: TGCGCCAGCAGTGGGGGGCGCGGGGACCAGTACTTC
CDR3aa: CASSGGRGDQYF

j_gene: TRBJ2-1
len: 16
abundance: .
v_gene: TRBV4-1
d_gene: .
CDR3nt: TGCGCCAGCAGCCAGGGGGCGGGGGTCTCTGGCAATGAGCAGTTCTTC
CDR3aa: CASSQGAGVSGNEQFF

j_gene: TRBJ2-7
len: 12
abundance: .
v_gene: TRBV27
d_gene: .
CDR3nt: TGTGCCAGCAGTCTAAAGGGTTACGAGCAGTACTTC
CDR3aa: CASSLKGYEQYF

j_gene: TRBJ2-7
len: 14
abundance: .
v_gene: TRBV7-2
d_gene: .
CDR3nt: TGTGCCAGCAGCTTAAGTGGGAGTGGTTACGAGCAGTACTTC
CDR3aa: CASSLSGSGYEQYF

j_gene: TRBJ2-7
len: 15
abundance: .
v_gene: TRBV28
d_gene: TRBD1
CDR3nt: TGTGCCACCTCTAATCCGGGACAGGGGGCCTACGAGCAGTACTTC
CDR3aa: CATSNPGQGAYEQYF

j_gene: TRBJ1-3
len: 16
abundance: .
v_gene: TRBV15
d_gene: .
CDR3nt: TGTGCCACCAGCAGAGTTATGGGGGCTCACGGAAACACCATATATTTT
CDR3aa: CATSRVMGAHGNTIYF

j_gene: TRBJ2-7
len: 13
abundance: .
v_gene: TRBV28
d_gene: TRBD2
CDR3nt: TGTGCCAGCAGTTTTGTAGCGGGGGACGAGCAGTACTTC
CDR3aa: CASSFVAGDEQYF

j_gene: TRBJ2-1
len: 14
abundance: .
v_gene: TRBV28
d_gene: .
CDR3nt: TGTGCCAGCAGTTTGGCGCCCAGGAGGAGTGAGCAGTTCTTC
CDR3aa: CASSLAPRRSEQFF

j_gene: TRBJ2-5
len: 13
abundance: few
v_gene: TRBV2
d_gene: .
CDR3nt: TGTGCCAGCGGAATGGCTCTCCAAGGGACCCAGTACTTC
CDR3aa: CASGMALQGTQYF

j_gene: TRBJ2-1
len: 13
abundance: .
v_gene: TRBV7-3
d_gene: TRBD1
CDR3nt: TGTGCCAGCAGTGCGACAGGGGGCAATGAGCAGTTCTTC
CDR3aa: CASSATGGNEQFF

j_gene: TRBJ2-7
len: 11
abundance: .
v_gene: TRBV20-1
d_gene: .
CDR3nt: TGCAGTGCCGCCTCGGGTTACGAGCAGTACTTC
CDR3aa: CSAASGYEQYF

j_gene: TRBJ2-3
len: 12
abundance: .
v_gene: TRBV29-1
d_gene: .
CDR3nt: TGCAGCGTCACAGAGGGGGTAGATACGCAGTATTTT
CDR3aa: CSVTEGVDTQYF

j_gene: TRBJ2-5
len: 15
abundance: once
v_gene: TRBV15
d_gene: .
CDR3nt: TGTGCCACCAGCAGAGATCGGAGTCTAGTGGGGACCCAGTACTTC
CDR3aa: CATSRDRSLVGTQYF

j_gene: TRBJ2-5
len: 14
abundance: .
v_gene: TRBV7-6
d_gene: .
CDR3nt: TGTGCCAGCAGCTCCCTCTGGGCGGGGGAGACCCAGTACTTC
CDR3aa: CASSSLWAGETQYF

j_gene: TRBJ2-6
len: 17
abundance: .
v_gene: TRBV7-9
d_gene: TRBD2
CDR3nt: TGTGCCAGCAGCTTAGCGGCGGGGGAACCTGGGGCCAACGTCCTGACTTTC
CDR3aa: CASSLAAGEPGANVLTF

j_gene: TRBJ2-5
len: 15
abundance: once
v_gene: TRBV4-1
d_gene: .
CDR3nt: TGCGCCAGCAGCCAAGTTGCTACAGTCTCAGAGACCCAGTACTTC
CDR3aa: CASSQVATVSETQYF

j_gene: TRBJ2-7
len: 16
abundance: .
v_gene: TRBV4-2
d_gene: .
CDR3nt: TGTGCCAGCAGCCAAGAGGGGGCTAGCGGATCCTACGAGCAGTACTTC
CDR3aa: CASSQEGASGSYEQYF

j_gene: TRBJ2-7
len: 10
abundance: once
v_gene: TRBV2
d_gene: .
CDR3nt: TGTGCCAGCGGCTTCCTCTTGAAGTACTTC
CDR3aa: CASGFLLKYF

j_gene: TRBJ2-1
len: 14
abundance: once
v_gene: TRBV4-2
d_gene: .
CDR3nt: TGTGCCAGCAGCCAAGGTGGGAACCCGGGGGAGCAGTTCTTC
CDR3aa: CASSQGGNPGEQFF

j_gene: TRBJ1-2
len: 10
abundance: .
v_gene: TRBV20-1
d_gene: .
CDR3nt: TGCAGTCCGAGCCGCGGGAACTTCACCTTC
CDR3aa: CSPSRGNFTF

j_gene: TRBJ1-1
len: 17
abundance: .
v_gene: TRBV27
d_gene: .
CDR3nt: TGTGCCAGCAGCCGACGGTGGGGGGGAGCGATGAACACTGAAGCTTTCTTT
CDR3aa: CASSRRWGGAMNTEAFF

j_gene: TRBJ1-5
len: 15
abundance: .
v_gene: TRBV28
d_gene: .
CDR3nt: TGTGCCAGCAGTTTGGGGGCGACAGGCAATCAGCCCCAGCATTTT
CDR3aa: CASSLGATGNQPQHF

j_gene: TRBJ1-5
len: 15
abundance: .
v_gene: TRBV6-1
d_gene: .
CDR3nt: TGTGCCAGCAGGACGGACCCGGGGTGGGGGTGGCCCCAGCATTTT
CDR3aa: CASRTDPGWGWPQHF

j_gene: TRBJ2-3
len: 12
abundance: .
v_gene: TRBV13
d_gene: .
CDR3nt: TGTGCCAGCAAGAAGGGTGCAGATACGCAGTATTTT
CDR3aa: CASKKGADTQYF

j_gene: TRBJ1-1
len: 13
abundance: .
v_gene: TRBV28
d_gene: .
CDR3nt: TGTGCCAGCGGGGGTTTAATGAACACTGAAGCTTTCTTT
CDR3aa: CASGGLMNTEAFF

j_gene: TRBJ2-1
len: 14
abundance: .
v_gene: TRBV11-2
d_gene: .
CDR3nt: TGTGCCAGCAGCATCCAGGTGATAGACAATGAGCAGTTCTTC
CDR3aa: CASSIQVIDNEQFF

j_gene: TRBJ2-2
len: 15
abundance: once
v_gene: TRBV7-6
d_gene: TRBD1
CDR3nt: TGTGCCAGCAGCTTAACAGGGGGGAACACCGGGGAGCTGTTTTTT
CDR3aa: CASSLTGGNTGELFF

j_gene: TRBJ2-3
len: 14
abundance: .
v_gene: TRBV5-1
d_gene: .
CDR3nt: TGCGCCAGCAGCTTGGCGGGAGAGTCGGATACGCAGTATTTT
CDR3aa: CASSLAGESDTQYF

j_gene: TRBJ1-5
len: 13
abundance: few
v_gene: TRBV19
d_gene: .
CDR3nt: TGTGCCAGTAGTATGGGCAGGTCTCTGCCCCAGCATTTT
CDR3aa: CASSMGRSLPQHF

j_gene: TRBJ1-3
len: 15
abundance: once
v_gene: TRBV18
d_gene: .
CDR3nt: TGTGCCAGCTCACCAGCCGCCGGGTCTGGAAACACCATATATTTT
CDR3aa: CASSPAAGSGNTIYF

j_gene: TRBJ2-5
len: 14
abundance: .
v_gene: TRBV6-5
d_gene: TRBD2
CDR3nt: TGTGCCAGCAGTGTAGCGGGAGGACAAGAGACCCAGTACTTC
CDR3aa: CASSVAGGQETQYF

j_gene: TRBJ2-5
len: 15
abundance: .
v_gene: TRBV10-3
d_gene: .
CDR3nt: TGTGCCATCAGTGCTGGAGGAGGGCCGGGAGAGACCCAGTACTTC
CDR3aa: CAISAGGGPGETQYF

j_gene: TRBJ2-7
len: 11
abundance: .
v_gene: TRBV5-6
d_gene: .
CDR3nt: TGTGCCAGCAGCAGCGGTGGGGAGCAGTACTTC
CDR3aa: CASSSGGEQYF

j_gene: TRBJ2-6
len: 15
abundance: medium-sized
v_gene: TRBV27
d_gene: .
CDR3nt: TGTGCCAGCTCCTTACAGGGCACTGGGGCCAACGTCCTGACTTTC
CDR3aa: CASSLQGTGANVLTF

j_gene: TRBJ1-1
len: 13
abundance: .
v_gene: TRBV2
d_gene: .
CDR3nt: TGTGCCAGCAGTGACGTGGCGAACACTGAAGCTTTCTTT
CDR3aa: CASSDVANTEAFF

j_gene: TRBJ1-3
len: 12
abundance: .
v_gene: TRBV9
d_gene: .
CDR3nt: TGTGCCAGCAGCGGGGTCGGAAACACCATATATTTT
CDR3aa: CASSGVGNTIYF

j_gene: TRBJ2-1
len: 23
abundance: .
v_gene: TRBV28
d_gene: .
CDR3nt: TGTGCCAGGTTCACCGTTCGTGGGGCAGAAAGAAAACTAAGCGAAAGCTCCTACAATGAGCAGTTCTTC
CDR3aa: CARFTVRGAERKLSESSYNEQFF

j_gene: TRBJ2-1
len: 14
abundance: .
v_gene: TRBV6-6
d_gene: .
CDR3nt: TGTGCCAGCAGTTCCTCCGGGGCAAACAATGAGCAGTTCTTC
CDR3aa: CASSSSGANNEQFF

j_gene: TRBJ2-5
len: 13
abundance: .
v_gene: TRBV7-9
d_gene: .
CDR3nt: TGTGCCAGCAGCCGAGCGACAGAAGAGACCCAGTACTTC
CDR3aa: CASSRATEETQYF

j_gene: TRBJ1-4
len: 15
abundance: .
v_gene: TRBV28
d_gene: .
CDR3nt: TGTGCCAGCAGTACCCGACAGGCGTATAATGAAAAACTGTTTTTT
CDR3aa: CASSTRQAYNEKLFF

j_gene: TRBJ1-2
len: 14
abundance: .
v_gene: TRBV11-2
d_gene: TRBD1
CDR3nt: TGTGCCAGCAGCTTAACAGGGGGCGCCTATGGCTACACCTTC
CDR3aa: CASSLTGGAYGYTF

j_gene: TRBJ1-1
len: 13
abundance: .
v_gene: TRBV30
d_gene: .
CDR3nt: TGTGCCTGGAGTGTAATTGTAAACACTGAAGCTTTCTTT
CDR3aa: CAWSVIVNTEAFF

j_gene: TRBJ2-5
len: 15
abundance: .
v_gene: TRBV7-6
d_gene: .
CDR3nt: TGTGCCAGCAGCCGCACGGGGGACAACCAAGAGACCCAGTACTTC
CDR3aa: CASSRTGDNQETQYF

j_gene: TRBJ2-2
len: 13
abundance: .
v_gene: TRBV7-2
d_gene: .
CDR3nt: TGTGCCGGCACCCCCAGAAACACCGGGGAGCTGTTTTTT
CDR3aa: CAGTPRNTGELFF

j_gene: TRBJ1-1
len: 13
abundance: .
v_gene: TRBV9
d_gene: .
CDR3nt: TGTGCCAGCAAGTCAACGGAGAACACTGAAGCTTTCTTT
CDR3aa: CASKSTENTEAFF

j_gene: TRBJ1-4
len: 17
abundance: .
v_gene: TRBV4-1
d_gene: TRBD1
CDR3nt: TGCGCCAGCAGCCAAATCCCCGGGGGAGGGGGCAGTGAAAAACTGTTTTTT
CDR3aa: CASSQIPGGGGSEKLFF

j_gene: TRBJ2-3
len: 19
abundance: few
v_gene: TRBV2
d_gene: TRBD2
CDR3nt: TGTGCCTACAGGTCACTAGCGGGGGGCACCTTCACTAGCACAGATACGCAGTATTTT
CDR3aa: CAYRSLAGGTFTSTDTQYF

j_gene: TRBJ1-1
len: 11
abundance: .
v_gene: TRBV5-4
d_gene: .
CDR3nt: TGTGCCAGCTTCGGACAGCTTGAAGCTTTCTTT
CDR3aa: CASFGQLEAFF

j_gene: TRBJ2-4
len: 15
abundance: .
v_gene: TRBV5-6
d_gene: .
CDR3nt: TGTGCCAGCAGCTTGGAGACAGTTCCCGTGAACATTCAGTACTTC
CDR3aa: CASSLETVPVNIQYF

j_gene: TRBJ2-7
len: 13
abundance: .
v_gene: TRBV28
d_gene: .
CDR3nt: TGTGCCAGCAGTTCGAAGAGCTCCTACGAGCAGTACTTC
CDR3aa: CASSSKSSYEQYF

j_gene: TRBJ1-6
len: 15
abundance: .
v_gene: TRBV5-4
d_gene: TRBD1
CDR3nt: TGTGCCAGCAGCGCCCTAGGACAGGACAATTCACCCCTCCACTTT
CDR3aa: CASSALGQDNSPLHF

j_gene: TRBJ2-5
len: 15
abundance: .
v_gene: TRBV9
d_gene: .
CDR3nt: TGTGCCAGCAGCGAGACCGGGACCCGCAGAGGGACCCAGTACTTC
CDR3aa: CASSETGTRRGTQYF

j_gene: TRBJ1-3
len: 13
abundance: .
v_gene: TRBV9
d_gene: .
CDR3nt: TGTGCCAGCAGCGCCAGCTCTGGAAACACCATATATTTT
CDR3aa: CASSASSGNTIYF

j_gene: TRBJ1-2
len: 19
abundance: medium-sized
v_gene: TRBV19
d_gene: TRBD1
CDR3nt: TGTGCCAGTAGTATAGATTTCTCGACAGGGATGACATTTAACTATGGCTACACCTTC
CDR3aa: CASSIDFSTGMTFNYGYTF

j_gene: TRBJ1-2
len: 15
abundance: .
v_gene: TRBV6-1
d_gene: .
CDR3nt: TGTGCCAGCAGTGAATGGGCGGCCCCTAACTATGGCTACACCTTC
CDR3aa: CASSEWAAPNYGYTF

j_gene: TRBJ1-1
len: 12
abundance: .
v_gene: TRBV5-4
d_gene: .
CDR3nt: TGTGCCAGCTCCTTCAAGGGCACTGAAGCTTTCTTT
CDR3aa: CASSFKGTEAFF

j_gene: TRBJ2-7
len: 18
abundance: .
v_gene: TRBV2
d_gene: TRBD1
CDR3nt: TGTGCCAGCAGTTACGGGGATTCCGGTGGGACAGCTTTCTACGAGCAGTACTTC
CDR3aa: CASSYGDSGGTAFYEQYF